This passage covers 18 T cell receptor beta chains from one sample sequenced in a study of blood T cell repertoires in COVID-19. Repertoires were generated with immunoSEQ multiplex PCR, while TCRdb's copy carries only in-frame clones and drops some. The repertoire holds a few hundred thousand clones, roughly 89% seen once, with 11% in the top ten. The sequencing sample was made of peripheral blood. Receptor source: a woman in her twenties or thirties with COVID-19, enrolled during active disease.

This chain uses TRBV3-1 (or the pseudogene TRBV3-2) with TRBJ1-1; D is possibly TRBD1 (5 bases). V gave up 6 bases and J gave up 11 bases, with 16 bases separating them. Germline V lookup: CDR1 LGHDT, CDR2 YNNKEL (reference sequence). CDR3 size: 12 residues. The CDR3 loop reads CASRKSAGSAFF. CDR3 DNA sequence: TGTGCCAGCAGAAAGAGCGCAGGGTCGGCTTTCTTT.

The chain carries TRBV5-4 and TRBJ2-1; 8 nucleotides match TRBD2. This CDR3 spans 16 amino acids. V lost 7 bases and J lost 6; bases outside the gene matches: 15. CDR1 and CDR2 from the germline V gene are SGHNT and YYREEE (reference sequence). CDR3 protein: CASRSRSGVAGNEQFF. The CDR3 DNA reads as TGTGCCAGCCGCTCGCGTAGCGGGGTGGCCGGCAATGAGCAGTTCTTC.

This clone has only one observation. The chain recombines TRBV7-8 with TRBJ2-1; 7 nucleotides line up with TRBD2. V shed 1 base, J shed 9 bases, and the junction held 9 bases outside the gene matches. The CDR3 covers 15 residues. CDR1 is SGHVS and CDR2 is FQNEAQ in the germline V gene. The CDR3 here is CASSLVVPWGGEQFF. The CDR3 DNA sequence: TGTGCCAGCAGCTTAGTTGTCCCCTGGGGGGGTGAGCAGTTCTTC.

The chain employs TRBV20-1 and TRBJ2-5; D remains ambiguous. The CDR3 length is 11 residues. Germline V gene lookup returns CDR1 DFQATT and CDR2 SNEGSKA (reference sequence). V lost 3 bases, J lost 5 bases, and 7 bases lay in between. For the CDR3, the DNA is TGCAGTGCTAGTCATCGGGAGACCCAGTACTTC. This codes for CSASHRETQYF.

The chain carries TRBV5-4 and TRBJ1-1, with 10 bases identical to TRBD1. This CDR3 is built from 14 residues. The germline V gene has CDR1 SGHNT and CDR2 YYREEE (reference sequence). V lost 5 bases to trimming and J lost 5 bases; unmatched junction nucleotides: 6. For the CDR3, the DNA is TGTGCCAGCAGTTTACGGACAGGGGGAACTGAAGCTTTCTTT. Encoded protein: CASSLRTGGTEAFF.

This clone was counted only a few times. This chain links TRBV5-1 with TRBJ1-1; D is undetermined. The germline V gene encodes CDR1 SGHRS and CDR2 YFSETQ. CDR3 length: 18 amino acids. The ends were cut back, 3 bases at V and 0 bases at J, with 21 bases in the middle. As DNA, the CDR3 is TGCGCCAGCAGCTCCCCGAATGATAGAGTTGGTATGAACACTGAAGCTTTCTTT. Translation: CASSSPNDRVGMNTEAFF.

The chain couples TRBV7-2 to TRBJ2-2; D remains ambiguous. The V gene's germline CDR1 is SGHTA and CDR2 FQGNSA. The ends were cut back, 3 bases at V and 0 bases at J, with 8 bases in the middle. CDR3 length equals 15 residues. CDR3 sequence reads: CASSFPGTNTGELFF. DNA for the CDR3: TGTGCCAGCAGCTTCCCGGGTACGAACACCGGGGAGCTGTTTTTT.

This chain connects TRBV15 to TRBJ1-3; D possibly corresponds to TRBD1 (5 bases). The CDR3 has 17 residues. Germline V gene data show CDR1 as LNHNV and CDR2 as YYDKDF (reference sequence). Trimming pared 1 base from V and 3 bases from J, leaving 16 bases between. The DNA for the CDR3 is TGTGCCACCAGCAGAGGGTCTGAAGGGGCAGGTGGAAACACCATATATTTT. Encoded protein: CATSRGSEGAGGNTIYF. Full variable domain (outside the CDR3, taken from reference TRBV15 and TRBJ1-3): DAMVIQNPRYQVTQFGKPVTLSCSQTLNHNVMYWYQQKSSQAPKLLFHYYDKDFNNEADTPDNFQSRRPNTSFCFLDIRSPGLGDTAMYLCATSRGSEGAGGNTIYFGEGSWLTVV.

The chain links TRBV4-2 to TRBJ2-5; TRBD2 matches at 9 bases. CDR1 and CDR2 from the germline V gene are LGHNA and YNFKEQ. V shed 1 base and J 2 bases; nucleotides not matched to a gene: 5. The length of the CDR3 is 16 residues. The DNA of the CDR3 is TGTGCCAGCAGCCAAGTCGCTAGCGGGGAGCAAGAGACCCAGTACTTC. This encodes CASSQVASGEQETQYF.

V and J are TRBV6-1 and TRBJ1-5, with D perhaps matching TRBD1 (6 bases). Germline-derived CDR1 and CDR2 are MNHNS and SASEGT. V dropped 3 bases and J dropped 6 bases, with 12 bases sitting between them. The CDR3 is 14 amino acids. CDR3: CASSDRGRSQPQHF. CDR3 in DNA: TGTGCCAGCAGTGACAGGGGTCGAAGTCAGCCCCAGCATTTT.

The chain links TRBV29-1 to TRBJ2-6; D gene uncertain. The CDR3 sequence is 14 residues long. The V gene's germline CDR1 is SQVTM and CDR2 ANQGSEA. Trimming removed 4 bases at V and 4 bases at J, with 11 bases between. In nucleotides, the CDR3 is TGCAGCGTTGCCCCAGGTTGGGGGGCCAACGTCCTGACTTTC. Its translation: CSVAPGWGANVLTF.

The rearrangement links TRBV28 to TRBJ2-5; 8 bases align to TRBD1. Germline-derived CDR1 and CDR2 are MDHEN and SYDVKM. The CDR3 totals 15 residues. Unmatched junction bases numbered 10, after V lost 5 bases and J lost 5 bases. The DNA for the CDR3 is TGTGCCAGCAGTCCGACAGGGGTTCTGTCGGAGACCCAGTACTTC. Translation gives CASSPTGVLSETQYF.

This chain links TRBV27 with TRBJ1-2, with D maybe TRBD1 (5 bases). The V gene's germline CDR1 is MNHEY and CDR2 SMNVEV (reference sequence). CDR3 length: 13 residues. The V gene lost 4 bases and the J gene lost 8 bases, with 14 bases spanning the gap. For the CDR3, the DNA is TGTGCCAGCAGTTGGGGCACAGGCGAAGGCTACACCTTC. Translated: CASSWGTGEGYTF.

The DNA for the CDR3 is TGTGCCAGCACGGGATTTTTTGACCAGCCCCAGCATTTT. It codes for CASTGFFDQPQHF. The chain combines TRBV28 with TRBJ1-5; D gene ambiguous. The CDR3 has 13 residues. The ends were cut back, 7 bases at V and 7 bases at J, with 14 bases in the middle. Per germline, CDR1 MDHEN and CDR2 SYDVKM. Full variable domain (remainder filled in from reference TRBV28 and TRBJ1-5): DVKVTQSSRYLVKRTGEKVFLECVQDMDHENMFWYRQDPGLGLRLIYFSYDVKMKEKGDIPEGYSVSREKKERFSLILESASTNQTSMYLCASTGFFDQPQHFGDGTRLSIL.

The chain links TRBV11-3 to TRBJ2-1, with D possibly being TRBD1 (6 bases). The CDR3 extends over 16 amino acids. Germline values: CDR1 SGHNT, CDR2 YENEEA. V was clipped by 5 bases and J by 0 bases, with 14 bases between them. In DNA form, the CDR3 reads TGTGCCAGCAGCCCTCAGGGACAAAGCTCCTACAATGAGCAGTTCTTC. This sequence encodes CASSPQGQSSYNEQFF.

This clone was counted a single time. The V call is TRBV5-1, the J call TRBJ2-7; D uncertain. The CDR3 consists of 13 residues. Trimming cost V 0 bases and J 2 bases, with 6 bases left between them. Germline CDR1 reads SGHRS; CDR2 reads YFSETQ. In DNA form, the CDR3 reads TGCGCCAGCAGCTTGGGAGAAGCCTACGAGCAGTACTTC. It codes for CASSLGEAYEQYF.

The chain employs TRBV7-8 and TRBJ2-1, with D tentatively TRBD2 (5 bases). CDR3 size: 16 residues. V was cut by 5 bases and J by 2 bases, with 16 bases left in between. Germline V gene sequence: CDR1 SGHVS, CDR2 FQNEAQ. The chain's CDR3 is CASSPPGKGAYNEQFF. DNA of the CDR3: TGTGCCAGCAGCCCCCCCGGGAAAGGCGCCTACAATGAGCAGTTCTTC.

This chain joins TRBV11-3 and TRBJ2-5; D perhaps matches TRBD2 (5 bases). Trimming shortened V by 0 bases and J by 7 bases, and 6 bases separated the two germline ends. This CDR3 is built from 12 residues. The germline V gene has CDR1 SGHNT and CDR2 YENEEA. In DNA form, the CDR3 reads TGTGCCAGCAGCTTAGATCGGGGGACCCAGTACTTC. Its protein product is CASSLDRGTQYF.